Each of the 15 T cell receptor beta chains below was sequenced from the same sample in a study of cytomegalovirus exposure and HLA in healthy donors. Use of 60 Vbeta and 13 Jbeta primers characterized the PCR. Clones were read by immunoSEQ multiplex PCR, and TCRdb kept only the in-frame ones, dropping some. The sample holds around 110,000 clones, about 71% seen once. The source material was PBMCs. The receptors come from a boy between 10 and 17 years old in good health and CMV-seronegative.

The chain employs TRBV11-3 and TRBJ1-1, with a possible D match to TRBD1 (5 bases). Germline CDR1 and CDR2: SGHNT and YENEEA. Trimming cost V 5 bases and J 3 bases, with 7 bases left between them. The CDR3 consists of 12 residues. The CDR3 DNA follows: TGTGCCAGCAGCCAGGGTGACACTGAAGCTTTCTTT. The encoded protein is CASSQGDTEAFF.

Points on this clone: The same CDR3 is also encoded by other DNA sequences in this sample. The gene calls are TRBV7-9 and TRBJ1-1; unclear D gene. CDR1 and CDR2 from the germline V gene are SEHNR and FQNEAQ (reference sequence). Trimming removed 5 bases from V and 2 bases from J, with 3 bases in between. The CDR3 extends over 11 amino acids. As DNA, the CDR3 is TGTGCCAGCAGCCTAAACACTGAAGCTTTCTTT. Translating gives CASSLNTEAFF.

The V and J genes are TRBV7-8 and TRBJ2-5; no clear D. V gave up 4 bases and J gave up 4 bases, with 13 bases separating them. Germline V gene lookup returns CDR1 SGHVS and CDR2 FQNEAQ. There are 14 residues in the CDR3. The DNA for the CDR3 is TGTGCCAGCAGCTCAACCGGCCCGGGAGAGACCCAGTACTTC. Its translation is CASSSTGPGETQYF.

This chain connects TRBV27 to TRBJ1-6; D is ambiguous. V was pared by 3 bases and J by 0 bases, with 24 bases between. The CDR3 totals 21 residues. CDR1 and CDR2 from the germline V gene are MNHEY and SMNVEV (reference sequence). This CDR3 reads CASSLLLGSPGGRSYNSPLHF. Written as DNA, the CDR3 is TGTGCCAGCAGTTTGCTTTTGGGTTCGCCGGGAGGGCGCTCCTATAATTCACCCCTCCACTTT.

The rearrangement links TRBV7-9 to TRBJ2-4, with D possibly being TRBD1 (5 bases). This CDR3 has 14 amino acids. Germline V CDR1 and CDR2: SEHNR, FQNEAQ (reference sequence). V lost 7 bases, J lost 0 bases, and 10 bases lay in between. CDR3 in amino acids: CASTWGTAKNIQYF. The DNA for the CDR3 is TGTGCCAGCACCTGGGGCACAGCCAAAAACATTCAGTACTTC.

This clone has just a few counts. The gene calls are TRBV29-1 and TRBJ2-1; the D gene is possibly TRBD1 (5 bases). Germline-derived CDR1 and CDR2 are SQVTM and ANQGSEA. Trimming cost V 4 bases and J 1 base, with 11 bases left between them. The CDR3 contains 14 residues. CDR3 amino acids: CSVGSGWSYNEQFF. As DNA, the CDR3 is TGCAGCGTTGGGTCAGGGTGGTCCTACAATGAGCAGTTCTTC.

The CDR3 here is CASSLVTGYGYTF. CDR3 in DNA: TGTGCCAGCAGCTTGGTCACAGGTTATGGCTACACCTTC. The rearrangement uses TRBV5-6 and TRBJ1-2; tentatively, D is TRBD1 (5 bases). Between the trimmed V and J ends, which lost 0 bases and 5 bases, there was a span of 8 bases. The CDR3 spans 13 residues. The germline V gene encodes CDR1 SGHDT and CDR2 YYEEEE.

This clone was counted once. The rearrangement joins TRBV2 to TRBJ1-1, with D perhaps matching TRBD1 (5 bases). The CDR3 has 14 amino acids. Germline CDR1 and CDR2: SNHLY and FYNNEI. V was shortened by 5 bases and J by 6 bases, with 16 bases between the two germline ends. CDR3 sequence reads: CASSTRDIEAEAFF. CDR3 nucleotide sequence: TGTGCCAGCAGTACCAGGGATATCGAGGCTGAAGCTTTCTTT.

The chain is built from TRBV9 and TRBJ2-7; possible D gene TRBD2, 5 bases. The germline CDR1 and CDR2 sequences are SGDLS and YYNGEE. V was cut by 0 bases and J by 5 bases, with 6 bases left in between. CDR3 length: 12 amino acids. The CDR3 DNA reads as TGTGCCAGCAGCGTAGGAGGGCACGAGCAGTACTTC. The encoded protein is CASSVGGHEQYF.

This clone was observed a few times. This chain joins TRBV4-1 and TRBJ2-5, with no clear D. Trimming cost V 0 bases and J 4 bases, with 9 bases left between them. CDR1 is MGHRA, CDR2 YSYEKL, per germline. The CDR3 is 14 amino acids. CDR3 sequence reads: CASSQEGSPETQYF. CDR3 DNA: TGCGCCAGCAGCCAAGAGGGCTCCCCAGAGACCCAGTACTTC.

The chain couples TRBV6-6 to TRBJ2-1; tentatively, D is TRBD1 (6 bases). Germline CDR1 MNHNY, CDR2 SVGAGI (reference sequence). This CDR3 is 16 amino acids long. The germline V and J ends were trimmed by 5 bases and 2 bases, with 16 bases remaining between them. The CDR3 here is CASSTSSGVTYNEQFF. DNA for the CDR3: TGTGCCAGCAGTACATCATCAGGGGTTACCTACAATGAGCAGTTCTTC.

The chain combines TRBV28 with TRBJ1-1; 7 bases map to TRBD1. Unmatched junction bases numbered 4, after V lost 5 bases and J lost 1 base. Germline CDR1 and CDR2: MDHEN and SYDVKM. This CDR3 contains 14 residues. The CDR3 DNA reads TGTGCCAGCAGTCCCGGGACAGCGAACACTGAAGCTTTCTTT. Translated, it gives CASSPGTANTEAFF.

This chain joins TRBV9 and TRBJ1-2; a weak D match, TRBD1 (5 bases). CDR3 size: 14 residues. Between the trimmed V and J ends, which lost 4 bases and 4 bases, there was a span of 14 bases. Germline V lookup: CDR1 SGDLS, CDR2 YYNGEE. In nucleotides, the CDR3 is TGTGCCAGCAGCCAGTGGCAGGGAGGCTATGGCTACACCTTC. Amino acids: CASSQWQGGYGYTF.

For the CDR3, the DNA is TGTGCCAGCAGCCCCGACGCGGTTATGTACAATGAGCAGTTCTTC. This gives the protein CASSPDAVMYNEQFF. V gene TRBV9 combines with J gene TRBJ2-1; D is ambiguous. This CDR3 has 15 amino acids. The germline V and J ends were trimmed by 4 bases and 4 bases, with 15 bases remaining between them. CDR1 is SGDLS, CDR2 YYNGEE, per germline.

This chain joins TRBV9 and TRBJ2-7, with TRBD1 matching 8 bases. Trimming cost V 3 bases and J 3 bases; bases outside gene matches: 5. The CDR3 covers 14 residues. CDR1 and CDR2 (germline): SGDLS, YYNGEE. CDR3 amino acids: CASSAGDRNYEQYF. The CDR3 coding sequence is TGTGCCAGCAGCGCCGGGGACAGGAACTACGAGCAGTACTTC.